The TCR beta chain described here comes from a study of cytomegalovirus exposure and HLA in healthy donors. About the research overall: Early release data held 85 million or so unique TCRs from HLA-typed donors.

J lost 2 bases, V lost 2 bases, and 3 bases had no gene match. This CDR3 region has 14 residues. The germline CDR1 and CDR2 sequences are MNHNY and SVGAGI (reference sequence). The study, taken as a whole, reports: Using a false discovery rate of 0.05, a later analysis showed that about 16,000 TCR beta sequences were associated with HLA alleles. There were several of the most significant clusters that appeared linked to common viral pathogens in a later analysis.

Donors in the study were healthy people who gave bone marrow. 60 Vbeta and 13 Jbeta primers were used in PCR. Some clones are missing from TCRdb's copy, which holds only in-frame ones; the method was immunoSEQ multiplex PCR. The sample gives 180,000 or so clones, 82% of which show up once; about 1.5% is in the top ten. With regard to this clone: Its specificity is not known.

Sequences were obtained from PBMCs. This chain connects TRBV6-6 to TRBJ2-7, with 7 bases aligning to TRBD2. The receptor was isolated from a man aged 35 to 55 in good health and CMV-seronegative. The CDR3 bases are TGTGCCAGCAGTTACCTAGCGGCCACCTACGAGCAGTACTTC. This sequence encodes CASSYLAATYEQYF.